This paragraph reports one T cell receptor beta chain. Its antigen specificity is not known. No qualities accompany the bases; no much larger clone lies one base away. The data were taken from a study of CD8+ T cells in alopecia areata (dated by TCRdb to the late 2010s). With respect to the entire study: The treated patients, all with moderate-to-severe alopecia areata, were enrolled in an open-label pilot trial of oral tofacitinib given at 5 to 10 mg twice daily. In treated patients, disease severity was measured using the SALT score, which gives the percentage of scalp surface area affected. The RNA source kit depended on sample type: the PAXgene miRNA kit for fixed scalp, the miRNeasy kit for PBMCs, and the RNeasy kit for mouse skin. Scalp clonality was compared across normal scalp (n=4), patchy alopecia areata scalp (n=8), and alopecia totalis/universalis scalp (n=8). Tofacitinib was administered for 6 to 18 months, and 6 months of follow-up off drug were then conducted to assess delayed response and recurrence. In humans, TCRbeta sequencing was performed on scalp tissue and on sorted CD4+ and CD8+ peripheral blood T cells from healthy controls and from patients with patchy or totalis/universalis alopecia areata. Tofacitinib-treated patients had biopsies at baseline and at 4 and 24 weeks of treatment, with a later scalp biopsy in several patients. The study used high-throughput TCRbeta sequencing to examine T cell clonal expansion in alopecia areata, in both the C3H/HeJ mouse model and human patients. Amplification of TCRbeta CDR3 regions was done by immunoSEQ multiplex PCR using 35 Vbeta forward primers and 13 Jbeta reverse primers. The investigation overall reported the following: Unlike mouse skin, where gammadelta T cells dominate, normal human skin contains resident alphabeta T cells that get sequenced too, which complicates analysis of the scalp TCR repertoire. Many expanded lesional clones persisted in scalp and blood during tofacitinib treatment, which may partly explain relapse after stopping treatment. Tofacitinib significantly decreased scalp clonality and the number of expanded CD8+ clones among the top 100 scalp clones. Compared with normal scalp, lesional scalp, particularly in alopecia totalis/universalis, had higher clonality and more expanded CD8+ clones, which suggests antigenic drive. The treated cohort was small, with a single nonresponder, so links between baseline CD8+ expansion and response need larger studies. Shared TCR sequences between patients were less evident than in mice, which may be partly attributable to HLA diversity in the patient population.

The sample's treatment or condition label, decoded: oral pan-JAK inhibitor, 5-10 mg twice daily. From alopecia areata patients, peripheral blood was collected along with lesional scalp punch biopsies. PBMCs were separated by density centrifugation and stained for CD3, CD4 and CD8, after which CD4+ and CD8+ T cells were sorted on a FACSAria. The library was made by the immunoSEQ multiplex PCR assay. RNA was extracted from all samples and reverse transcribed into cDNA, which served as template for TCR sequencing. SuperScript III was used to make first-strand cDNA, primed with a 2:1 mix of oligo-dT and random hexamers. A synthetic immune receptor repertoire was used to gauge amplification bias, and whatever bias remained was removed computationally. On the study's bioinformatics: Raw reads were preprocessed to remove errors, and CDR3 was defined by IMGT conventions from the conserved cysteine to phenylalanine. Clonality was computed as 1 minus the Shannon entropy, with the entropy normalized by log2 of the number of productive unique TCRs. Whether each scalp clone was CD4 or CD8 was inferred by checking scalp TCRbeta sequences against the CD4 and CD8 repertoires from sorted blood. TCRdb stores this immuneACCESS table with in-frame sequences only. Part of the clones is absent; in the studies checked, under half of the shortfall reflects unresolved V genes, and no reason is known for the rest. V and J calls and clone size follow that table, whereas D and trimming were derived from the DNA. The sample profile shows 210,000 or so clones; 66% of them were found once. In total, the top ten clones hold more than 0.95% of the sample.

The sample was CD4+ T cells sorted from blood, taken between weeks 43 and 45, from a patient treated with tofacitinib. The source is a human donor with alopecia areata.

The CDR3 protein is CASSLGTSGDTDTQYF. The DNA sequence reads TGCGCCAGCAGTCTCGGGACTAGCGGGGACACAGATACGCAGTATTTT. The rearranged segments are TRBV4-3 and TRBJ2-3; 13 middle bases align to TRBD2. At the junction V is shortened by 6 bases and J by 2 bases; bases outside the gene matches: 5. Counted from cysteine to phenylalanine, this CDR3 has 16 amino acids. This entry keeps only the CDR3 DNA: 48 bases, framed from base 1. CDR1 and CDR2, per the germline V gene, are LGHNA and YSLEER.